The rows below give T cell receptor beta chains drawn from one sample of a study of early T cells in non-severe SARS-CoV-2 infection. Using its own MiXCR run on the 5' RACE reads, TCRdb lists one record per CDR3 protein. The top ten hold around 1.3% of the sample, which has 70,000 or so distinct CDR3 sequences, 12% seen once. The sample was whole blood. The receptors come from an adult who was a healthcare worker with PCR-confirmed SARS-CoV-2 infection or an uninfected control (not recorded which). CDR3s include the opening cysteine and the closing phenylalanine or tryptophan. D genes are given only for firm matches. Size tells how often a clone was seen (once, few, many) or the class of an expanded clone, and some rows leave it out.

CDR3aa: CASSPGWTGGYEQYF
CDR3nt: TGTGCCAGCAGTCCTGGCTGGACAGGGGGCTACGAGCAGTACTTC
abundance: many
j_gene: TRBJ2-7
v_gene: TRBV14
d_gene: TRBD1

CDR3aa: CASRADGLKNIQYF
CDR3nt: TGTGCCAGCAGGGCAGACGGACTTAAAAACATTCAGTACTTC
abundance: many
j_gene: TRBJ2-4
v_gene: TRBV2
d_gene: .

CDR3aa: CSARDPPDYGYTF
CDR3nt: TGCAGTGCTAGAGATCCCCCCGACTATGGCTACACCTTC
abundance: few
j_gene: TRBJ1-2
v_gene: TRBV20-1
d_gene: .

CDR3aa: CAISAGAAEAFF
CDR3nt: TGTGCCATCAGTGCGGGGGCAGCCGAAGCTTTCTTT
abundance: many
j_gene: TRBJ1-1
v_gene: TRBV10-3
d_gene: .

CDR3aa: CASSRVGGRFENIQYF
CDR3nt: TGTGCCAGCAGCCGAGTAGGCGGGAGGTTCGAAAACATTCAGTACTTC
abundance: many
j_gene: TRBJ2-4
v_gene: TRBV11-2
d_gene: TRBD2

CDR3aa: CSASAVVAGEPSTDTQYF
CDR3nt: TGCAGTGCTAGCGCGGTGGTAGCGGGGGAGCCTAGCACAGATACGCAGTATTTT
abundance: many
j_gene: TRBJ2-3
v_gene: TRBV20-1
d_gene: TRBD2

CDR3aa: CASSLAARSTGELFF
CDR3nt: TGTGCCAGCAGCTTAGCGGCCCGATCCACCGGGGAGCTGTTTTTT
abundance: many
j_gene: TRBJ2-2
v_gene: TRBV7-8
d_gene: .

CDR3aa: CASSYWRGTPLKLYNEQFF
CDR3nt: TGTGCCAGCAGTTACTGGCGGGGGACTCCCCTGAAACTCTACAATGAGCAGTTCTTC
abundance: few
j_gene: TRBJ2-1
v_gene: TRBV6-2/TRBV6-3
d_gene: TRBD2

CDR3aa: CASSSPQKLNTEAFF
CDR3nt: TGTGCCAGCAGTTCGCCACAGAAATTGAACACTGAAGCTTTCTTT
abundance: .
j_gene: TRBJ1-1
v_gene: TRBV12-3/TRBV12-4
d_gene: .

CDR3aa: CASTPWGARGNTIYF
CDR3nt: TGTGCCAGCACCCCCTGGGGGGCGCGGGGAAACACCATATATTTT
abundance: few
j_gene: TRBJ1-3
v_gene: TRBV28
d_gene: .

CDR3aa: CAIREGLSTDTQYF
CDR3nt: TGTGCCATCAGGGAGGGACTTAGCACAGATACGCAGTATTTT
abundance: many
j_gene: TRBJ2-3
v_gene: TRBV10-3
d_gene: .

CDR3aa: CATSDTPGADGYTF
CDR3nt: TGTGCCACCAGTGATACCCCAGGGGCGGATGGCTACACCTTC
abundance: many
j_gene: TRBJ1-2
v_gene: TRBV24-1
d_gene: .

CDR3aa: CASTFLVDFPQGAFF
CDR3nt: TGTGCCAGCACCTTCCTTGTGGATTTCCCTCAGGGAGCTTTCTTT
abundance: few
j_gene: TRBJ1-1
v_gene: TRBV9
d_gene: .

CDR3aa: CASSDDGRSPNIQYF
CDR3nt: TGTGCCAGCAGTGATGACGGGAGGAGTCCGAACATTCAGTACTTC
abundance: many
j_gene: TRBJ2-4
v_gene: TRBV25-1
d_gene: TRBD2

CDR3aa: CATRGRGSAEAFF
CDR3nt: TGTGCCACCAGAGGCCGCGGATCGGCTGAAGCTTTCTTT
abundance: many
j_gene: TRBJ1-1
v_gene: TRBV24-1
d_gene: .

CDR3aa: CASSVVDRVTEAFF
CDR3nt: TGTGCCAGCAGCGTAGTGGACCGAGTCACTGAAGCTTTCTTT
abundance: many
j_gene: TRBJ1-1
v_gene: TRBV9
d_gene: .

CDR3aa: CASSHSRDGNSPLHF
CDR3nt: TGCGCCAGCAGCCATTCCCGGGACGGTAATTCACCCCTCCACTTT
abundance: once
j_gene: TRBJ1-6
v_gene: TRBV4-1
d_gene: .

CDR3aa: CASSPGREAFF
CDR3nt: TGTGCCAGCAGTCCTGGCAGGGAAGCTTTCTTT
abundance: .
j_gene: TRBJ1-1
v_gene: TRBV28
d_gene: .